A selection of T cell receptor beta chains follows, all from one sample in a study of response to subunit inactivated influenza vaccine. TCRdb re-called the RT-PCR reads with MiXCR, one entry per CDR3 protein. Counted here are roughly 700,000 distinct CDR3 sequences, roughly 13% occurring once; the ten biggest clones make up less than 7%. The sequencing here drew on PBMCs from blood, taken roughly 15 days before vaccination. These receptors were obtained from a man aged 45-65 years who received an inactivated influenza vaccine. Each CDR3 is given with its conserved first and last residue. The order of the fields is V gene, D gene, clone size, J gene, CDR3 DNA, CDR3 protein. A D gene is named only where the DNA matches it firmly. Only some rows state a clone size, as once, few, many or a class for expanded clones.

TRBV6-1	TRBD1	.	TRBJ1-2	TGTGCCAGCAAGCTAAACAGGGGAACGGGCTTTTGGGAAGGCTACACCTTC	CASKLNRGTGFWEGYTF
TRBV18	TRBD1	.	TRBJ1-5	TGTGCCAGCTCTCCGACAGGGCTTTATGGCAATCAGCCCCAGCATTTT	CASSPTGLYGNQPQHF
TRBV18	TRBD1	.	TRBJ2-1	TGTGCGAGCTCACTTACGGGACAGGGGTACTCCTACAATGAGCAGTTCTTC	CASSLTGQGYSYNEQFF
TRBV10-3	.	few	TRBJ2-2	TGTGCCGCATCACTGGTCGGAAACACCGGGGAGCTGTTTTTT	CAASLVGNTGELFF
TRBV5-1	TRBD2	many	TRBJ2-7	TGCGCCAGCAGCTTGGATCCGGGGGGGAACCTCGAGCAGTACTTC	CASSLDPGGNLEQYF
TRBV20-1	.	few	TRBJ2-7	TGCAGTGCCCCGACTCTAAGCTCCTACGAGCAGTACTTC	CSAPTLSSYEQYF
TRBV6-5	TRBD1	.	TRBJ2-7	TGTGCCAGCAGTTACGCTTCACAGGGGGCGTTCGAGCAGTACTTC	CASSYASQGAFEQYF
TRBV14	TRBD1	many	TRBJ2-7	TGTGCCAGCAGCCACGTACAGGGGCAATCCAAGCAGTACTTC	CASSHVQGQSKQYF
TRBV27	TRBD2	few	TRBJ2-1	TGTGCCAGCAGTTGGCGGGGGGTTAACAATGAGCAGTTCTTC	CASSWRGVNNEQFF
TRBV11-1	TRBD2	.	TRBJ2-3	TGTGCCAGCAGCTTAACTGCGCTGACTAGCGGGAATACAGATACGCAGTATTTT	CASSLTALTSGNTDTQYF
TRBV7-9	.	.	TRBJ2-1	TGTGCCAGCAGCTTAGCGTCCCGGTACAATGAGCAGTTCTTC	CASSLASRYNEQFF
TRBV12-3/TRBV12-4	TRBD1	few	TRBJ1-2	TGTGCCAGCAGTCGGACAGGAAGTGGCTACACCTTC	CASSRTGSGYTF
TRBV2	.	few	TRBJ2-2	TGTGCCAGCGAACAGGGAAACACCGGGGAGCTGTTTTTT	CASEQGNTGELFF
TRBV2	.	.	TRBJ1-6	TGTGCCAGCAGTCTTGGGCTGGACCTCCACTTT	CASSLGLDLHF
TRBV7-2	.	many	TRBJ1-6	TGTGCCAGCAGGACGGCAGGGCAGAATTCACCCCTCCACTTT	CASRTAGQNSPLHF
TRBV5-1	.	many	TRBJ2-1	TGCGCCAGCAGCTCCGGGTTTGAAACTGAGCAGTTCTTC	CASSSGFETEQFF
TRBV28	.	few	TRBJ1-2	TGTGCCAGCAGTCCCCCCGGTTGGGGGGCGGTAGGAGGCTACACCTTC	CASSPPGWGAVGGYTF
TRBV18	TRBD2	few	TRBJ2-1	TGTGCCAGCTCACCTAGGGTAGCGGGAGACCTAAATGAGCAGTTCTTC	CASSPRVAGDLNEQFF
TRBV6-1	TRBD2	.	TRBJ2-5	TGTGCCAGCAGTGAACCGGGACTAGCGTCAGAGACCCAGTACTTC	CASSEPGLASETQYF
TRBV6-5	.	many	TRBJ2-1	TGTGCCAGCAGTTACTCGAAGGGATTACGGGCGGTCAATGAGCAGTTCTTC	CASSYSKGLRAVNEQFF
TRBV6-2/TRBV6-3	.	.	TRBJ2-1	TGTGCCAGCAGTTACTCGGTGAGGGGCAATGAGCAGTTCTTC	CASSYSVRGNEQFF
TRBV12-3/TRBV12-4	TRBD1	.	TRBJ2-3	TGTGCCAGCAGAACGACAGGGGGAACAGATACGCAGTATTTT	CASRTTGGTDTQYF
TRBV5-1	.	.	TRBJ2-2	TGCGCCAGCAATCCAACAGGGTCGACCACCGGGGAGCTGTTTTTT	CASNPTGSTTGELFF
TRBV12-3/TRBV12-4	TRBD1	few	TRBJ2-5	TGTGCCAGCAGTCCCGGACAGGGATCGATCGAGACCCAGTACTTC	CASSPGQGSIETQYF
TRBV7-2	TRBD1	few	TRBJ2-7	TGTGCCAGCAGCCTCTCGACAGGGGTGGACGAGCAGTACTTC	CASSLSTGVDEQYF
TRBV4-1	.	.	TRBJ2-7	TGCGCCAGCAGCCAAGATAGGGCTACCAGCTCCTACGAGCAGTACTTC	CASSQDRATSSYEQYF
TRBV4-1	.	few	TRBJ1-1	TGCGCCAGCAGCCAAGACAGGGGACAAACCGTGAACACTGAAGCTTTCTTT	CASSQDRGQTVNTEAFF
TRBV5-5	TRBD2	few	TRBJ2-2	TGTGCCAGCAGCTTCGGGACTAGCAGTACCGGGGAGCTGTTTTTT	CASSFGTSSTGELFF
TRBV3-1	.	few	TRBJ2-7	TGTGCCAGCAGCCAAGCATCAGGGCAGGCCGAGCAGTACTTC	CASSQASGQAEQYF
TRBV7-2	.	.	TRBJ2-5	TGTGCCAGCAGTTACACAGGGCACCGGGGGGAGACCCAGTACTTC	CASSYTGHRGETQYF
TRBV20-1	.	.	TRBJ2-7	TGCAGTGCTAGAGGCCGGGGGCGGCACGAGCAGTACTTC	CSARGRGRHEQYF
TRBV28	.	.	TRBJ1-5	TGTGCCAGCAGTTTTTTTTGGGTCCGGAGTAGGGTTAGCAATCAGCCCCAGCATTTT	CASSFFWVRSRVSNQPQHF
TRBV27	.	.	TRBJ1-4	TGTGCCAGCAGCAAATGGGGTTTTGAAAAACTGTTTTTT	CASSKWGFEKLFF
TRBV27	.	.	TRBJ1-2	TGTGCCAGCAGTTTATCGACACCGCCTTCTTCCTATGGCTACACCTTC	CASSLSTPPSSYGYTF
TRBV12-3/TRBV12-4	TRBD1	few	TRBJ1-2	TGTGCCAGCAGTAGGGGGACAGGGGGCCTAGACGGCTACACCTTC	CASSRGTGGLDGYTF
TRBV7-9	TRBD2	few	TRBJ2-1	TGTGCCAGCAGCTCTATCTGGGCGGGAGCAAATGAGCAGTTCTTC	CASSSIWAGANEQFF
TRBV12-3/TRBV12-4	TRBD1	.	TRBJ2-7	TGTGCCAGCAGTTTAGGGGGACAGGGGGGCTCCTACGAGCAGTACTTC	CASSLGGQGGSYEQYF
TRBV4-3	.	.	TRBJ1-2	TGCGCCAGCAGCCAAGACGGTGGGGGCCCTTATGGCTACACCTTC	CASSQDGGGPYGYTF
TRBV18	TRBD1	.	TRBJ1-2	TGTGCCAGCGGAGGACAGGGTGACTATGGCTACACCTTC	CASGGQGDYGYTF
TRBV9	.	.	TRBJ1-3	TGTGCCAGCAGCCGGGGACACCAGAGCTCTGGAAACACCATATATTTT	CASSRGHQSSGNTIYF
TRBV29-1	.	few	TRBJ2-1	TGCAGCGTCCAGGCGGTCAATGAGCAGTTCTTC	CSVQAVNEQFF
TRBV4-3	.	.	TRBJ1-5	TGCGCCAGCAGCCAAGAATTTACAGGGTCTGCGCCCCAGCATTTT	CASSQEFTGSAPQHF
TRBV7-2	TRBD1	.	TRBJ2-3	TGTGCCAGCAGCGGACAGGGTCCATTTGATACGCAGTATTTT	CASSGQGPFDTQYF
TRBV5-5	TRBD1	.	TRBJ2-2	TGTGCCAGCAGCCAAACGGACAGGGGGTACACCGGGGAGCTGTTTTTT	CASSQTDRGYTGELFF
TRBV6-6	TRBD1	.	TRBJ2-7	TGTGCCACCACGACAGGGTTACACGAGCAGTACTTC	CATTTGLHEQYF
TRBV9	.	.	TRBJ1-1	TGTGCCAGCAGCGTAGGTGCGGTGAACACTGAAGCTTTCTTT	CASSVGAVNTEAFF
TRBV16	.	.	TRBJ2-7	TGTGCCAGCAGCCAATTGATCGGGACCCACAACTACGAGCAGTACTTC	CASSQLIGTHNYEQYF
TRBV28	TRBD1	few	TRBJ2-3	TGTGCCAGCAGCTACAGGGGCGCGAGGGAAGATACGCAGTATTTT	CASSYRGAREDTQYF
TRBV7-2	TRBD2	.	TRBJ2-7	TGTGCCAGCAGCTCCCGACTAGCGGGGCCCTCCTACGAGCAGTACTTC	CASSSRLAGPSYEQYF